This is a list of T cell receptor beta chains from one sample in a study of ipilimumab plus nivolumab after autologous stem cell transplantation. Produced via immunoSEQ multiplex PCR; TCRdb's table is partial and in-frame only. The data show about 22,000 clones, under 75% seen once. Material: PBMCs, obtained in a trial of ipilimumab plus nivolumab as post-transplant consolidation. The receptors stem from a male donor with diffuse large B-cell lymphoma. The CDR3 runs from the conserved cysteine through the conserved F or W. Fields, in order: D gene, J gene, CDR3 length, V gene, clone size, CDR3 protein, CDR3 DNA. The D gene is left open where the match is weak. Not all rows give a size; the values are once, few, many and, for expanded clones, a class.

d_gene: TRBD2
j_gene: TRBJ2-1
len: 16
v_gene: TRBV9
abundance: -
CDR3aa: CASSATSGRVHNEQFF
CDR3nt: TGTGCCAGCAGCGCTACTAGCGGGAGGGTCCACAATGAGCAGTTCTTC

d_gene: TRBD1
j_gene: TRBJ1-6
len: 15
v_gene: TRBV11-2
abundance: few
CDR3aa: CASSRGQGAKSPLHF
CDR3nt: TGTGCCAGCAGCAGGGGACAGGGGGCTAAATCACCCCTCCACTTT

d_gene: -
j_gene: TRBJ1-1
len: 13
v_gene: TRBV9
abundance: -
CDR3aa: CASSVGRFTEAFF
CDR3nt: TGTGCCAGCAGCGTAGGTCGGTTCACTGAAGCTTTCTTT

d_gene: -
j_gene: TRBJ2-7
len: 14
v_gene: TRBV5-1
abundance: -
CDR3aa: CASSLDTERGEQYF
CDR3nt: TGCGCCAGCAGCTTGGACACTGAGAGGGGCGAGCAGTACTTC

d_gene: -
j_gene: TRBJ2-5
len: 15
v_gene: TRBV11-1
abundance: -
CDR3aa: CASTVQNMGGETQYF
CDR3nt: TGTGCCAGCACCGTTCAGAACATGGGTGGAGAGACCCAGTACTTC

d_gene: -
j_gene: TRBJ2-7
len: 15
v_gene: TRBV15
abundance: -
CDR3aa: CATSRDLAESYEQYF
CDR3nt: TGTGCCACCAGCAGAGATCTGGCGGAAAGCTACGAGCAGTACTTC

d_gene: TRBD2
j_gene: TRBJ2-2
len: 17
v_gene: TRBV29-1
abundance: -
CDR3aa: CSVEASGGAYGTGELFF
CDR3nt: TGCAGCGTTGAGGCTAGCGGGGGGGCCTACGGAACCGGGGAGCTGTTTTTT

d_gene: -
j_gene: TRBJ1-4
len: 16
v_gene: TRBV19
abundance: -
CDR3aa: CASKGQLGATNEKLFF
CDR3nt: TGTGCCAGTAAGGGTCAACTCGGGGCAACTAATGAAAAACTGTTTTTT

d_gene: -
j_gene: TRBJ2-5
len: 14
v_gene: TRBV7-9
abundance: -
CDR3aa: CASSLRQMQETQYF
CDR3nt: TGTGCCAGCAGCTTAAGGCAGATGCAAGAGACCCAGTACTTC

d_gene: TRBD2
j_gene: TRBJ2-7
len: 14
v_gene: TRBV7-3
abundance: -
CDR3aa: CASTSSGGTYEQYF
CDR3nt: TGTGCCAGCACCTCTAGCGGGGGGACCTACGAGCAGTACTTC

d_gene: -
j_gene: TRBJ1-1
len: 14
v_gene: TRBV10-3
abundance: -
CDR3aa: CAIWAGALNTEAFF
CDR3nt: TGTGCCATCTGGGCCGGGGCGCTGAACACTGAAGCTTTCTTT

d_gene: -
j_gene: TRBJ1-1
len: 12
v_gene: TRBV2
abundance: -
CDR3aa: CASRAMDTEAFF
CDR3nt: TGTGCCAGCAGGGCTATGGACACTGAAGCTTTCTTT

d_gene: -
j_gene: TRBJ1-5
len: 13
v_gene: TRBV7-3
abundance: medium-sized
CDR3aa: CASSLSSDQPQHF
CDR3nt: TGTGCCAGCAGCTTATCGTCGGATCAGCCCCAGCATTTT

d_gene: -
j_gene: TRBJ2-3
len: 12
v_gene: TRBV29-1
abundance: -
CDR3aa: CSVGQGGDTQYF
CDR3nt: TGCAGCGTTGGGCAGGGAGGAGATACGCAGTATTTT

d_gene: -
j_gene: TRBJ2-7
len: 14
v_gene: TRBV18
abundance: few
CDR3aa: CASSPGQVSDEQYF
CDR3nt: TGTGCCAGCTCACCGGGGCAGGTTTCAGACGAGCAGTACTTC

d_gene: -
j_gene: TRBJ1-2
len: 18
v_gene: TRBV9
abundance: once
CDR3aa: CASSARRERQRGGYGYTF
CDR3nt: TGTGCCAGCAGCGCACGTAGGGAGAGACAGCGAGGAGGCTATGGCTACACCTTC

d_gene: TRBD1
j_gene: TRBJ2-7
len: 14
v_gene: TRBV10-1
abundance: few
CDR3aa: CASSKGQGRNEQYF
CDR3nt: TGCGCCAGCAGTAAGGGACAGGGGAGGAACGAGCAGTACTTC

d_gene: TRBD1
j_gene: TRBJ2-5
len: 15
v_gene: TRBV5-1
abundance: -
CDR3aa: CASSSGQELAETQYF
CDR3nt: TGCGCCAGCAGCTCGGGACAGGAGCTAGCAGAGACCCAGTACTTC

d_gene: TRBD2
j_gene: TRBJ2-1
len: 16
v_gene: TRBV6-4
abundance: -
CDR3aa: CASSVSSGSPRNEQFF
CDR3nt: TGTGCCAGCAGTGTTTCTAGCGGGTCACCTAGGAATGAGCAGTTCTTC

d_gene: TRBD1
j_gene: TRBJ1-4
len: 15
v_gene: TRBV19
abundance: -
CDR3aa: CASSIVSGQNEKLFF
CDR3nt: TGTGCCAGTAGTATAGTCTCGGGACAGAATGAAAAACTGTTTTTT

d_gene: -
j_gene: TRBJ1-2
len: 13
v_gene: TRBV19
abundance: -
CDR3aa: CASRPDGTYGYTF
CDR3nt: TGTGCCAGTAGACCGGACGGGACCTATGGCTACACCTTC

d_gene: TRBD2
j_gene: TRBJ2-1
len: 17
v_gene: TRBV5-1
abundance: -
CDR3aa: CASSLGGGTPSYNEQFF
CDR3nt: TGCGCCAGCAGCTTGGGGGGGGGTACACCCTCCTACAATGAGCAGTTCTTC

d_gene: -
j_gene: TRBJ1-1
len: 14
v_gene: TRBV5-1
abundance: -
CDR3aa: CASSATGSSTEAFF
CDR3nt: TGCGCCAGCAGCGCTACAGGGTCTAGCACTGAAGCTTTCTTT

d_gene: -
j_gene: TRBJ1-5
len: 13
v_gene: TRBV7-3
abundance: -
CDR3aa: CASSLTVNQPQHF
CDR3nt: TGTGCCAGCAGCTTAACGGTAAATCAGCCCCAGCATTTT

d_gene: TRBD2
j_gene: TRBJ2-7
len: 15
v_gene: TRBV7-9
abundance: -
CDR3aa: CASSSSPSGLYEQYF
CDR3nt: TGTGCCAGCAGCTCCTCCCCTAGCGGACTTTACGAGCAGTACTTC

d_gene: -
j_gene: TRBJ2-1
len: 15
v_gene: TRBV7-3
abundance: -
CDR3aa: CASSPAHVSYNEQFF
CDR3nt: TGTGCCAGCAGCCCCGCCCATGTCTCCTACAATGAGCAGTTCTTC

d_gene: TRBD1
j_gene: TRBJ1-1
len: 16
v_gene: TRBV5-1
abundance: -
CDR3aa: CASSLERGQGATEAFF
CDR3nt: TGCGCCAGCAGCTTGGAACGGGGACAGGGGGCTACTGAAGCTTTCTTT

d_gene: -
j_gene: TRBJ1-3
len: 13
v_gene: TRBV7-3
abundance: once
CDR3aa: CASSLNAGNTIYF
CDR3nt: TGTGCCAGCAGCTTAAATGCTGGAAACACCATATATTTT